What follows are 14 T cell receptor beta chains derived from one specimen sequenced in a study of regulatory T cells in long-lasting Graves disease (TCRdb year 2021). Library creation used multiplex PCR. Reads for this sample came from an Illumina HiSeq 4000. TCR beta libraries were built with iRepertoire HTBI primers and Arm-PCR amplification of CDR3 regions. The raw public reads went through TCRdb reprocessing: fastp at Q25, MiXCR clone calling, in-frame beta chains kept. Each entry is one CDR3 protein sequence, shown with its most common DNA and genes. This sample has roughly 350,000 distinct CDR3 sequences in its table, and 16% of those were observed once. The top ten clonotypes cover over 20% of the sample. In the paper's terms, the time point label means: newly diagnosed GD, antithyroid drugs for less than 3 months. For both TCR sequencing and RNA sequencing, RNA was extracted from PBMCs using TRIzol.

The same data also contributed to another study, on T cells in Graves' hyperthyroidism and ophthalmopathy.

Material: peripheral blood mononuclear cells (PBMCs), obtained at new diagnosis, from a patient treated with antithyroid drugs. The receptors stem from a woman between 18 and 30 years old with Graves disease. Donor details come from another sample of the same person, matched by shared clones.

The rearrangement links TRBV28 to TRBJ1-5; D gene ambiguous. Between the trimmed V and J ends, which lost 3 bases and 7 bases, there was a span of 19 bases. The germline V gene has CDR1 MDHEN and CDR2 SYDVKM. This CDR3 comprises 16 residues. CDR3 in DNA: TGTGCCAGCAGTTTCCCAGGTGGAGGGAGCGGACAGCCCCAGCATTTT. It specifies CASSFPGGGSGQPQHF.

There are many counts of this clonotype. The chain couples TRBV4-1 to TRBJ2-7; D gene uncertain. The ends were cut back, 10 bases at V and 5 bases at J, with 12 bases in the middle. The CDR3 length is 11 residues. Germline assignment: CDR1 MGHRA and CDR2 YSYEKL. CDR3 sequence: CATAFGDEQYF. The CDR3 DNA reads as TGCGCCACCGCCTTTGGGGACGAGCAGTACTTC.

This clonotype was seen ten or more times. The chain employs TRBV20-1 and TRBJ2-5; D remains unclear. The CDR3 sequence is 15 residues long. Trimming removed 0 bases at V and 0 bases at J, with 11 bases between. Per the germline V gene, CDR1 is DFQATT and CDR2 is SNEGSKA (reference sequence). The CDR3 DNA reads TGCAGTGCTAGAGATCTACAGACGTACCAAGAGACCCAGTACTTC. Protein sequence: CSARDLQTYQETQYF.

This clonotype showed up just a few times. This sequence joins TRBV3-1 and TRBJ1-2, with D unclear. Looked up from germline, CDR1 is LGHDT and CDR2 is YNNKEL (reference sequence). The CDR3 extends over 15 amino acids. V was cut by 4 bases and J by 2 bases, with 14 bases left in between. The CDR3 here is CASSPQGANNYGYTF. In DNA form, the CDR3 reads TGTGCCAGCAGCCCCCAAGGAGCGAACAACTATGGCTACACCTTC.

This clonotype was counted ten times or more. This rearrangement joins TRBV2 to TRBJ2-7, with 11 positions matching TRBD2. Germline values: CDR1 SNHLY, CDR2 FYNNEI. The CDR3 is made up of 15 amino acids. The V gene end was trimmed by 4 bases and the J gene end by 2 bases; junction bases not matched to a gene: 4. For the CDR3, the DNA is TGTGCCAGCAGTGGGACTAGCGGGTCTACCTACGAGCAGTACTTC. Its translation: CASSGTSGSTYEQYF.

The table lists this clonotype with many counts. This chain joins TRBV28 and TRBJ1-1; 7 bases are a match to TRBD1. The V and J ends lost 6 bases and 3 bases, in that order; junction bases with no gene match: 13. CDR1 MDHEN and CDR2 SYDVKM come from the germline V gene. The CDR3 extends over 16 amino acids. CDR3 nucleotide sequence: TGTGCCAGCAGCTACTCTCGACAGGGCGAGGACACTGAAGCTTTCTTT. Translated: CASSYSRQGEDTEAFF.

About this clonotype itself: Given a much more abundant clone one base away, this may be a read error. The V gene is TRBV5-1, the J gene TRBJ2-1; D is perhaps TRBD1 (7 bases). This CDR3 comprises 16 residues. The V end was cut by 0 bases, the J end by 10 bases, with 20 bases between. From germline, CDR1 is SGHRS and CDR2 YFSETQ. As DNA, the CDR3 is TGCGCCAGCAGCTTGGATCCGGGACAGCGGGCCTACGAGCAGTTCTTC. Translation gives CASSLDPGQRAYEQFF.

This clonotype was found a few times. The chain employs TRBV18 and TRBJ2-7; D could derive from TRBD1 or TRBD2 (5 bases each). Germline assignment: CDR1 KGHSH and CDR2 LQKENI. This CDR3 comprises 13 residues. V gave up 3 bases and J gave up 6 bases, with 12 bases separating them. In DNA form, the CDR3 reads TGTGCCAGCTCACCCCAGGGAGTTGGCGAGCAGTACTTC. Its protein is CASSPQGVGEQYF.

This clonotype was recorded a few times. The CDR3 loop is CASSQATSSNYGYTF. DNA of the CDR3: TGCGCCAGCAGCCAAGCCACTTCTTCTAACTATGGCTACACCTTC. The genes are TRBV4-1 and TRBJ1-2, with no clear D. V gave up 1 base and J gave up 0 bases, with 9 bases separating them. This CDR3 region has 15 residues. Looked up from germline, CDR1 is MGHRA and CDR2 is YSYEKL.

The rearrangement joins TRBV6-1 to TRBJ1-1, with D possibly TRBD1 on 6 matching bases. V dropped 2 bases and J dropped 3 bases, with 13 bases sitting between them. The CDR3 covers 15 residues. The germline gives CDR1 MNHNS, CDR2 SASEGT. In DNA, the CDR3 is TGTGCCAGCAGTGAATACGGGGGGGCGGACACTGAAGCTTTCTTT. It is translated as CASSEYGGADTEAFF.

With respect to this clonotype: At one of its ends the junction is not consistent with the germline gene, which may arise from a read error. The CDR3 spells CANSAEWGNQPQHF. DNA of the CDR3: TGTGCCAATAGTGCCGAATGGGGCAATCAGCCCCAGCATTTT. The chain recombines TRBV19 with TRBJ1-5; no firm D call. CDR3 length equals 14 residues. Per the germline V gene, CDR1 is LNHDA and CDR2 is SQIVND (reference sequence).

This clonotype was recorded a few times. The gene calls are TRBV10-3 and TRBJ1-1; no clear D. Germline CDR1 and CDR2: ENHRY and SYGVKD. The V and J ends lost 2 bases and 7 bases respectively, with 8 bases between them. The CDR3 runs to 12 residues. As DNA, the CDR3 is TGTGCCATCAGTGAGAGGGCGGATGAAGCTTTCTTT. The encoded protein is CAISERADEAFF.

This clonotype was counted only a few times. The chain recombines TRBV29-1 with TRBJ2-1; TRBD2 matches at 12 bases. The CDR3 length is 14 residues. The V and J ends lost 7 bases and 9 bases, in that order; junction bases with no gene match: 10. CDR1 SQVTM and CDR2 ANQGSEA come from the germline V gene. The CDR3 loop is CSDQLAGGTGEQFF. CDR3 DNA sequence: TGCAGCGATCAACTAGCGGGAGGCACCGGTGAGCAGTTCTTC.

This clonotype was seen many times. The chain is built from TRBV4-1 and TRBJ2-7; no reliable D call. Germline lookup yields CDR1 MGHRA and CDR2 YSYEKL. V dropped 1 base and J dropped 5 bases, with 9 bases sitting between them. The CDR3 length is 13 residues. CDR3 residues: CASSQGPGDEQYF. Written as DNA, the CDR3 is TGCGCCAGCAGCCAAGGACCTGGGGACGAGCAGTACTTC.